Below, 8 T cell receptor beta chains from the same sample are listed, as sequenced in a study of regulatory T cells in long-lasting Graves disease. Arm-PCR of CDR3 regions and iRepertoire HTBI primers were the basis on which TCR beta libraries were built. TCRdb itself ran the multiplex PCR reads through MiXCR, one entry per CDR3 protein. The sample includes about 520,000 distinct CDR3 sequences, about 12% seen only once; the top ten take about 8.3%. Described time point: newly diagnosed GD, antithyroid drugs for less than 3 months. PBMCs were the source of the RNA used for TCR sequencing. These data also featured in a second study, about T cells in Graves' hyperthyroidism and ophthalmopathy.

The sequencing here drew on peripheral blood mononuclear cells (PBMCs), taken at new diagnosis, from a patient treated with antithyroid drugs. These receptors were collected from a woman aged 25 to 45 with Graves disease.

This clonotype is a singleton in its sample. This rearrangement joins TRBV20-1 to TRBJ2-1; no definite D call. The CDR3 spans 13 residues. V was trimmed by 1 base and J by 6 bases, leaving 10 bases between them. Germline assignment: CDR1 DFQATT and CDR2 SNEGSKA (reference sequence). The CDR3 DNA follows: TGCAGTGCTAGAGTAAGATTCAGCAATGAGCAGTTCTTC. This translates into CSARVRFSNEQFF.

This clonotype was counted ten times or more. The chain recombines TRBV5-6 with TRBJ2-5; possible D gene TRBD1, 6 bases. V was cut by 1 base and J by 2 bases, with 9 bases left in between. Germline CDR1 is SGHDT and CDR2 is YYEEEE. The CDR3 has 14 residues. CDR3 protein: CASSLLDRQETQYF. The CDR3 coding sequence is TGTGCCAGCAGCTTGCTGGACAGACAAGAGACCCAGTACTTC.

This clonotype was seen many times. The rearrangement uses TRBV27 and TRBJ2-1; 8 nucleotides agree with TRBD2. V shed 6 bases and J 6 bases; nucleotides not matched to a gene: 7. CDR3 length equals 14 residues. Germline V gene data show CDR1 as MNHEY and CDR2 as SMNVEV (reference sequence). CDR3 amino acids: CASSPGTSPNEQFF. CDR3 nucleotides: TGTGCCAGCAGCCCGGGGACTAGTCCCAATGAGCAGTTCTTC.

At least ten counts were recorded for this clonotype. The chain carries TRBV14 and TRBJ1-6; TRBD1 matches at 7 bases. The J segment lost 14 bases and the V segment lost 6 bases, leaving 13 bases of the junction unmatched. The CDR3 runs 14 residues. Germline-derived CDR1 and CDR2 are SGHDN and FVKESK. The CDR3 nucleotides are TGTGCCAGCAGTTTTCACCGACAGGGTACAACCCTCCACTTT. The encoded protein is CASSFHRQGTTLHF.

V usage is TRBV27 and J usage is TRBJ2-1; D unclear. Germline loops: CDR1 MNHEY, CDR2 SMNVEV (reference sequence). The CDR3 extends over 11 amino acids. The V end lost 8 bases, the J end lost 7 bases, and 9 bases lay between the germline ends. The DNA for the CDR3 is TGTGCCAGCTTCTTCGGGAATGAGCAGTTCTTC. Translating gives CASFFGNEQFF.

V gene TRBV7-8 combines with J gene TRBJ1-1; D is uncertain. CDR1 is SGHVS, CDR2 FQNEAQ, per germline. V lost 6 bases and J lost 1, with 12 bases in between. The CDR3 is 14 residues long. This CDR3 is CASSYQQQNTEAFF. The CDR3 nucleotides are TGTGCCAGCAGTTACCAACAGCAGAACACTGAAGCTTTCTTT.

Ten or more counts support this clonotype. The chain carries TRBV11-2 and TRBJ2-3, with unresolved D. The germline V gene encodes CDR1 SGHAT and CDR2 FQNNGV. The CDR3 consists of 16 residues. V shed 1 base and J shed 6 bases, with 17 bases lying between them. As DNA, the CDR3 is TGTGCCAGCAGCTTAGTTGCTAGACGTCTTGCGGATACGCAGTATTTT. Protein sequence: CASSLVARRLADTQYF.

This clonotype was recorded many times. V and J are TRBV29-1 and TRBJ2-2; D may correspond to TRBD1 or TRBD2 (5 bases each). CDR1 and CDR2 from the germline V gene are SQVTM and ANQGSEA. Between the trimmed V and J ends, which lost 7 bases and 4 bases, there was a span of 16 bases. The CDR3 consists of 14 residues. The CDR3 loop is CSAGPGRRTGELFF. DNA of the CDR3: TGCAGCGCTGGTCCGGGACGGCGCACCGGGGAGCTGTTTTTT.